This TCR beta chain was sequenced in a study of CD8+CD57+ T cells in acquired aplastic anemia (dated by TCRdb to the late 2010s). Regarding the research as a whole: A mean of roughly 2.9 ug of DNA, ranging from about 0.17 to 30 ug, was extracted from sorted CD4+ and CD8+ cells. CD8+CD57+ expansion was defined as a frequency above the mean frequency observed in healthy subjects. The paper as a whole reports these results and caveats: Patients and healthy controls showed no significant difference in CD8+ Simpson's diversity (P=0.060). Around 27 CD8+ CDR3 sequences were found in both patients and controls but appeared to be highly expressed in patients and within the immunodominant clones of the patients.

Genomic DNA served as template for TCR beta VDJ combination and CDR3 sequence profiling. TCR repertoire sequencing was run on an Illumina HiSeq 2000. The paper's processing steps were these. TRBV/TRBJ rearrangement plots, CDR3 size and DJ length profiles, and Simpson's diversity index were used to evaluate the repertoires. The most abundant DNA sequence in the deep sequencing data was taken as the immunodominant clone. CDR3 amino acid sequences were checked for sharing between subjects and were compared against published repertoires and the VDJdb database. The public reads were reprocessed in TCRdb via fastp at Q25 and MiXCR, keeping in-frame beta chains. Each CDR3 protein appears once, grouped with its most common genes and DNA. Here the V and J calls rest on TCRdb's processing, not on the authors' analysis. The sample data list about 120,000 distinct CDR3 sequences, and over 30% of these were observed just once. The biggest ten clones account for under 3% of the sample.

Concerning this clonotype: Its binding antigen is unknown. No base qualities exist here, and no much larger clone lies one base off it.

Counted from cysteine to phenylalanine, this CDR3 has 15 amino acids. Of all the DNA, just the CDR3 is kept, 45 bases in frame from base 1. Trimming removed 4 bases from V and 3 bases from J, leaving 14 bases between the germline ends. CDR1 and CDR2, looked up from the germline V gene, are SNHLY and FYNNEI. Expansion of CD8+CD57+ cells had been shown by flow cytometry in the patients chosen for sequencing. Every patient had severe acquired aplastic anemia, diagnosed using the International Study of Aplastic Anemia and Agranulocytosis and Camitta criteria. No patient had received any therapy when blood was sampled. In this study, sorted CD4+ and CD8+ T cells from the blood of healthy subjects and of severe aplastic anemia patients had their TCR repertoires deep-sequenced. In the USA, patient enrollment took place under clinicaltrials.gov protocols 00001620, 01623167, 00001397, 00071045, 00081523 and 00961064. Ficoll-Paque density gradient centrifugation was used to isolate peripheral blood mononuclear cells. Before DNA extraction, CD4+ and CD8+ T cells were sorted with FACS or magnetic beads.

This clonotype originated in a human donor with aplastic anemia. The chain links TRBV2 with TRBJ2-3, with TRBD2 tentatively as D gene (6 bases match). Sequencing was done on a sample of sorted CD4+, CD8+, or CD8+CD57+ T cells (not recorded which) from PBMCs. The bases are TGTGCCAGCAGTGCGCGGGCGGGGTGGACAGATACGCAGTATTTT. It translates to CASSARAGWTDTQYF.